The present T cell receptor beta chain was sequenced within a study of Ad26.COV2.S vaccination and SARS-CoV-2 variants. Here immunoSEQ multiplex PCR was the method, and the copy in TCRdb shows in-frame clones only, minus some. The top ten hold 5% of the sample, which has around 140,000 clones, 86% seen once. General study results and limits: Vaccine and placebo recipients had comparable breadth of non-spike TCRs. Greater spike-specific TCR breadth was seen in vaccine recipients than in placebo recipients.

Concerning this clone itself: What it binds is unknown.

The CDR3 spans 13 residues. V dropped 5 bases and J dropped 8; count of bases not matched to a gene: 8. Germline V CDR1 and CDR2: SEHNR, FQNEAQ (reference sequence). The TCR comes from a human donor who had recovered from COVID-19. V usage is TRBV7-9 and J usage is TRBJ1-2, with 7 bases fitting TRBD1. Material: peripheral blood, obtained after recovery from COVID-19. CDR3 nucleotide sequence: TGTGCCAGCAGCCCCAGACAGGGAGGAGGCTACACCTTC. Protein product: CASSPRQGGGYTF.